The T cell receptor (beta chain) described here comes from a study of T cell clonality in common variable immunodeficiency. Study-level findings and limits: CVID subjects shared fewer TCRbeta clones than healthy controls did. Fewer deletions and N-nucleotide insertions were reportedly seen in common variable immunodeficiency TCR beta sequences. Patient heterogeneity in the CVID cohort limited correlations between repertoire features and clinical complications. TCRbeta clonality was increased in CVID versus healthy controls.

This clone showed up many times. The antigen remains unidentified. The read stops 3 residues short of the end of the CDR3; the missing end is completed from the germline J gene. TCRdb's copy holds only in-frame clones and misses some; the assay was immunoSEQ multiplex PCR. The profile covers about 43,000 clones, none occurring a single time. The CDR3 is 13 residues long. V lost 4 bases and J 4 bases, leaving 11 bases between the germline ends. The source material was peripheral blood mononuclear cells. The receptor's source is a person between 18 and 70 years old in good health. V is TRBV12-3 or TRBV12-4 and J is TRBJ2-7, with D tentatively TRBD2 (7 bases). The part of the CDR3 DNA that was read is TGTGCCAGCAGTTCCGGGGGGCCTTACGAG. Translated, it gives CASSSGGPYE. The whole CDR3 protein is CASSSGGPYEQYF.